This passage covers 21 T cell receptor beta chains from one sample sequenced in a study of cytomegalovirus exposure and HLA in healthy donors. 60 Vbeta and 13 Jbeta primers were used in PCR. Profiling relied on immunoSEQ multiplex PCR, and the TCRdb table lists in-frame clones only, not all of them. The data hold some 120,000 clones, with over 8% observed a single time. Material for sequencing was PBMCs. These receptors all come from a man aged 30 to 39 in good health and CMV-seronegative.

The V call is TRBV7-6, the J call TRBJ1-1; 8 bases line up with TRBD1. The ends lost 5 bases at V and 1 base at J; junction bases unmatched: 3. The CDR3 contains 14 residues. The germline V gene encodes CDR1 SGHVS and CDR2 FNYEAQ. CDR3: CASSLGTGNTEAFF. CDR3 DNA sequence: TGTGCCAGCAGCCTCGGGACAGGGAACACTGAAGCTTTCTTT.

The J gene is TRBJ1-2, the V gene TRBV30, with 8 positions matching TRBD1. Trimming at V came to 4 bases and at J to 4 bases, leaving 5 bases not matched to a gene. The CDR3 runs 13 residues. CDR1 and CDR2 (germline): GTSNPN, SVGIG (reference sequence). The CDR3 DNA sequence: TGTGCCTGGACCACAGGGGGTATCTATGGCTACACCTTC. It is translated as CAWTTGGIYGYTF.

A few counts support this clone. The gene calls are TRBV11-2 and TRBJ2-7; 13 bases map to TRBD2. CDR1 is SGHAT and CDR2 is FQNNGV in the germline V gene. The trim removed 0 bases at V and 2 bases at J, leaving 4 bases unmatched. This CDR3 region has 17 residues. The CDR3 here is CASSLDKGLAGTYEQYF. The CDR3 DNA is TGTGCCAGCAGCTTAGATAAGGGACTAGCGGGGACCTACGAGCAGTACTTC.

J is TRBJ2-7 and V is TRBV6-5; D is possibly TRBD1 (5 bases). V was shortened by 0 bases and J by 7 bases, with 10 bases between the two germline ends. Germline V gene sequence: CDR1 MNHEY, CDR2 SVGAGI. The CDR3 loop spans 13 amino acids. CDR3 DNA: TGTGCCAGCAGTTACTCTGCAGGGTGGGAGCAGTACTTC. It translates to CASSYSAGWEQYF.

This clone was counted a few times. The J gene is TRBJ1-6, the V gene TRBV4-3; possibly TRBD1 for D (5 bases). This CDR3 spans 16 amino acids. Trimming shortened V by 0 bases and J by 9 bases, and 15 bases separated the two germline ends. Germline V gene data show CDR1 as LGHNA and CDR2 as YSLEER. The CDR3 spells CASSQDPGLGGSPLHF. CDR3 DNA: TGCGCCAGCAGCCAAGATCCAGGGTTGGGGGGTTCACCCCTCCACTTT.

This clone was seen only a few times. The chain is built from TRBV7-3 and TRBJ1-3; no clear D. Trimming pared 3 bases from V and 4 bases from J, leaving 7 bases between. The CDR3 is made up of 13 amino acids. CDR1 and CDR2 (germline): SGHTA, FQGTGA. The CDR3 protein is CASSLSSGNTIYF. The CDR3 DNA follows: TGTGCCAGCAGCTTGAGTTCGGGAAACACCATATATTTT.

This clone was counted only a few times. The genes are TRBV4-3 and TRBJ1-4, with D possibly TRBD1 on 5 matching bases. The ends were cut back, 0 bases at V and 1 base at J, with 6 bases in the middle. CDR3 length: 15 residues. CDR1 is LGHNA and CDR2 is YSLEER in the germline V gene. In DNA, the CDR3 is TGCGCCAGCAGCCAAGAGGGGGGAACTAATGAAAAACTGTTTTTT. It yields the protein CASSQEGGTNEKLFF.

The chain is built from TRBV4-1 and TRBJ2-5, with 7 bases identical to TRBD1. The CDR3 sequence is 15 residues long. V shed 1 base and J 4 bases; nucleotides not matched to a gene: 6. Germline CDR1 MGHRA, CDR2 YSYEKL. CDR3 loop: CASSQGRGSGETQYF. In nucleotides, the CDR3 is TGCGCCAGCAGCCAAGGCAGGGGGAGTGGAGAGACCCAGTACTTC.

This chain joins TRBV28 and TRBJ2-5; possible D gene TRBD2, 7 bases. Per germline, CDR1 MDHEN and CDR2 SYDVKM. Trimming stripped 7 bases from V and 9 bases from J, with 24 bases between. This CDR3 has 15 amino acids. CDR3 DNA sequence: TGTGCCAGCACCCGGGGGGCTAGCGGTTCGTTGGCCCAGTACTTC. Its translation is CASTRGASGSLAQYF.

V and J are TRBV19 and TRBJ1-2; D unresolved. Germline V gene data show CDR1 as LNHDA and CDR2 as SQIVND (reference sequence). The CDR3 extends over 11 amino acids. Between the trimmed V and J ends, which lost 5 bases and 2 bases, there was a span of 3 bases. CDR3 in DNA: TGTGCCAGTAGTCCAAACTATGGCTACACCTTC. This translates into CASSPNYGYTF.

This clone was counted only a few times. The CDR3, as DNA: TGTGCCAGTAGTATGGAGGGCAGGGCAACGTCCTACGAGCAGTACTTC. Encoded protein: CASSMEGRATSYEQYF. The chain employs TRBV19 and TRBJ2-7; D is possibly TRBD2 (6 bases). Deletions cut 3 bases from V and 1 base from J, with 16 bases between. CDR1 is LNHDA, CDR2 SQIVND, per germline (reference sequence). CDR3 length: 16 amino acids.

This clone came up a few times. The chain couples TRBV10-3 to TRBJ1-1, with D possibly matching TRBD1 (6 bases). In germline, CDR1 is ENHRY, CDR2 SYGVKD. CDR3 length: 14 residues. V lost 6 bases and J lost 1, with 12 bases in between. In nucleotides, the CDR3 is TGTGCCATCAGGGGGACATCTGAGAACACTGAAGCTTTCTTT. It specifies CAIRGTSENTEAFF.

CDR3 in DNA: TGCGCCAGCAGCTGGGGACAGGGGAACACTGAAGCTTTCTTT. The encoded protein is CASSWGQGNTEAFF. J is TRBJ1-1 and V is TRBV5-1; 9 nucleotides match TRBD1. The CDR3 contains 14 residues. With V trimmed by 3 bases and J by 1 base, 1 base remained unmatched. Germline lookup yields CDR1 SGHRS and CDR2 YFSETQ.

The CDR3 loop reads CASSISQPGTGEKLFF. The DNA of the CDR3 is TGTGCCAGTAGTATTTCGCAACCCGGGACAGGTGAAAAACTGTTTTTT. The genes are TRBV19 and TRBJ1-4; 8 bases align to TRBD1. The CDR3 loop spans 16 amino acids. The germline gives CDR1 LNHDA, CDR2 SQIVND (reference sequence). V lost 3 bases and J lost 7; bases outside the gene matches: 10.

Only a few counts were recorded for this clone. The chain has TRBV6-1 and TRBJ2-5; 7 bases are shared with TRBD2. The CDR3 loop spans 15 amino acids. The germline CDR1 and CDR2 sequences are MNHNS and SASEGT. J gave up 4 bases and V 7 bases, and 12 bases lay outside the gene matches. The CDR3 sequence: CASKLILAGGETQYF. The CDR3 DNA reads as TGTGCCAGCAAATTAATATTAGCGGGCGGAGAGACCCAGTACTTC.

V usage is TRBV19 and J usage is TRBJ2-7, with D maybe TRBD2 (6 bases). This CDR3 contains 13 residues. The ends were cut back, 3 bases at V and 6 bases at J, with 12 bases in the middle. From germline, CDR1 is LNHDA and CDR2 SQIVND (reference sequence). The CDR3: CASSIFVEGEQYF. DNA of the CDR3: TGTGCCAGTAGTATTTTTGTGGAGGGCGAGCAGTACTTC.

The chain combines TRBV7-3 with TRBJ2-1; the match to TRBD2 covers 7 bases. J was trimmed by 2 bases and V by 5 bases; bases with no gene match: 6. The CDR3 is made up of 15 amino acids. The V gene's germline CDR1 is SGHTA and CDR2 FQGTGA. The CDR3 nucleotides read TGTGCCAGCAGCGAGAGCGGGAACCCCTACAATGAGCAGTTCTTC. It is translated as CASSESGNPYNEQFF.

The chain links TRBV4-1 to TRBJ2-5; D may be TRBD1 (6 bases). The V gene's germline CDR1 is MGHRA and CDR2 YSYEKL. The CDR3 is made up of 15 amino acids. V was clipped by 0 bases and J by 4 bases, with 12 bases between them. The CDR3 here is CASSQDGSRGETQYF. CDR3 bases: TGCGCCAGCAGCCAAGATGGGTCCAGGGGAGAGACCCAGTACTTC.

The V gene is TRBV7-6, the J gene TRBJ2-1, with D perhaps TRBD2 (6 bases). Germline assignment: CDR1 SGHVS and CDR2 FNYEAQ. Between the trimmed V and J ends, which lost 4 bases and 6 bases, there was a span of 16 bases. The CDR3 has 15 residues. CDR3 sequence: CASSSPRERVNEQFF. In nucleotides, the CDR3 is TGTGCCAGCAGCTCGCCAAGGGAGCGGGTCAATGAGCAGTTCTTC. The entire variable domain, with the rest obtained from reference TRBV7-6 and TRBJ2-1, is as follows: GAGVSQSPRYKVTKRGQDVALRCDPISGHVSLYWYRQALGQGPEFLTYFNYEAQQDKSGLPNDRFSAERPEGSISTLTIQRTEQRDSAMYRCASSSPRERVNEQFFGPGTRLTVL.

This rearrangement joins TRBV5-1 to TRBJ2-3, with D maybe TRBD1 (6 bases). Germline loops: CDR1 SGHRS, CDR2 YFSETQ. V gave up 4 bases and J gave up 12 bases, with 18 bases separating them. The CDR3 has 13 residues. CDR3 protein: CASSNYTGKPQYF. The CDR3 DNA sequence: TGCGCCAGCAGCAACTACACAGGGAAACCTCAGTATTTT.

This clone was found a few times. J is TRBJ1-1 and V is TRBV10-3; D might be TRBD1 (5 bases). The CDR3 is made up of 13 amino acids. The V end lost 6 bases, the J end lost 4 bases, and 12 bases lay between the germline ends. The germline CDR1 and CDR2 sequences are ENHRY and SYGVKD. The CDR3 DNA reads TGTGCCATCAGGGACACGATAGGCACTGAAGCTTTCTTT. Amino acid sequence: CAIRDTIGTEAFF.